These 14 T cell receptor beta chains were all obtained from the same sample, sequenced in a study of blood T cell repertoires in COVID-19. TCRdb keeps only in-frame clones here, not all; method: immunoSEQ multiplex PCR. Of roughly 170,000 clones listed, under 90% are singletons. The material sequenced was peripheral blood. The receptors come from a human donor in a cohort sampled during active COVID-19.

This chain links TRBV6-5 with TRBJ1-3; D remains unclear. V was pared by 6 bases and J by 1 base, with 10 bases between. Germline CDR1 is MNHEY and CDR2 is SVGAGI. The CDR3 covers 14 residues. The CDR3 reads CASREVGSGNTIYF. The CDR3 bases are TGTGCCAGCAGGGAGGTTGGGTCTGGAAACACCATATATTTT.

The chain carries TRBV4-1 and TRBJ2-1; a possible D gene is TRBD2 (6 bases). Deletions cut 0 bases from V and 8 bases from J, with 11 bases between. In germline, CDR1 is MGHRA, CDR2 YSYEKL. CDR3 length: 14 residues. The CDR3 protein is CASSQEGGIHEQFF. CDR3 bases: TGCGCCAGCAGCCAAGAGGGGGGTATTCATGAGCAGTTCTTC.

In DNA, the CDR3 is TGTGCCAGCAGCGTGGCTTACAAAGAGACCCAGTACTTC. The encoded protein is CASSVAYKETQYF. The chain couples TRBV9 to TRBJ2-5; no clear D gene. Germline V gives CDR1 SGDLS, CDR2 YYNGEE. Trimming took off 2 bases at V and 3 bases at J, with 8 bases between the two ends. The CDR3 spans 13 residues. The complete variable domain, with remaining parts taken from reference TRBV9 and TRBJ2-5, reads DSGVTQTPKHLITATGQRVTLRCSPRSGDLSVYWYQQSLDQGLQFLIQYYNGEERAKGNILERFSAQQFPDLHSELNLSSLELGDSALYFCASSVAYKETQYFGPGTRLLVL.

The rearrangement links TRBV7-6 to TRBJ2-1; perhaps TRBD2 as D (7 bases). Germline assignment: CDR1 SGHVS and CDR2 FNYEAQ. With 3 bases removed from V and 6 bases from J, the gap between germline ends came to 21 bases. CDR3 length: 17 residues. Written as DNA, the CDR3 is TGTGCCAGCAGCTTTATTGGGGGGCAGGGAGGGGTCAATGAGCAGTTCTTC. Its protein product is CASSFIGGQGGVNEQFF.

The rearrangement joins TRBV12-3 or TRBV12-4 to TRBJ1-2; D is unclear. V was shortened by 3 bases and J by 8 bases, with 13 bases between the two germline ends. CDR3 size: 13 residues. The CDR3 nucleotides read TGTGCCAGCAGTTTTGAGGGATTGTTGGGCTACACCTTC. Its protein is CASSFEGLLGYTF.

V usage is TRBV30 and J usage is TRBJ1-2; unclear D gene. The CDR3 is 13 residues long. V was trimmed by 3 bases and J by 7 bases, leaving 15 bases between them. The germline V gene encodes CDR1 GTSNPN and CDR2 SVGIG (reference sequence). The chain's CDR3 is CAWREGSVFGYTF. The CDR3, as DNA: TGTGCCTGGAGGGAGGGCAGCGTTTTTGGCTACACCTTC.

The DNA for the CDR3 is TGTGCCAGCAGCCCTTCCGCCAGCTCCTACAATGAGCAGTTCTTC. This translates into CASSPSASSYNEQFF. This chain links TRBV11-3 with TRBJ2-1, with D unresolved. In germline, CDR1 is SGHNT, CDR2 YENEEA. Trimming removed 5 bases from V and 0 bases from J, with 11 bases in between. CDR3 length: 15 amino acids.

This chain connects TRBV2 to TRBJ2-1; 12 positions match TRBD1. This CDR3 region has 15 residues. Germline trimming cut 6 bases from V and 6 bases from J; bases unmatched to any gene: 6. CDR1 is SNHLY, CDR2 FYNNEI, per germline. CDR3 nucleotide sequence: TGTGCCAGCAGCCACCGGGACAGGGGGCTCAATGAGCAGTTCTTC. Its translation: CASSHRDRGLNEQFF.

The chain recombines TRBV9 with TRBJ2-7; TRBD1 matches 10 bases. The CDR3 sequence is 13 residues long. Germline trimming cut 4 bases from V and 5 bases from J; bases unmatched to any gene: 3. CDR1 and CDR2 from the germline V gene are SGDLS and YYNGEE. For the CDR3, the DNA is TGTGCCAGCAGCATCGGGACAGGGGACGAGCAGTACTTC. Translation gives CASSIGTGDEQYF.

The chain links TRBV11-3 to TRBJ2-2; a weak D match, TRBD1 (5 bases). This CDR3 has 17 residues. Trimming took off 3 bases at V and 1 base at J, with 15 bases between the two ends. Germline CDR1 and CDR2: SGHNT and YENEEA. In DNA, the CDR3 is TGTGCCAGCAGCTTCGTCTTCGGGCAGGGGAACACCGGGGAGCTGTTTTTT. Protein: CASSFVFGQGNTGELFF.

V is TRBV27 and J is TRBJ1-5, with D hard to call. Germline CDR1 and CDR2: MNHEY and SMNVEV (reference sequence). V was cut by 2 bases and J by 4 bases, with 6 bases left in between. The CDR3 length is 13 residues. For the CDR3, the DNA is TGTGCCAGCAGTTTACGGGAGAATCAGCCCCAGCATTTT. Translation: CASSLRENQPQHF.

The rearrangement joins TRBV4-1 to TRBJ2-2, with 15 bases identical to TRBD2. V lost 2 bases and J lost 5; bases outside the gene matches: 9. Per germline, CDR1 MGHRA and CDR2 YSYEKL. The CDR3 is 19 residues long. The CDR3 protein is CASSQPPGLAGGGTGELFF. The CDR3 DNA follows: TGCGCCAGCAGCCAACCTCCGGGACTAGCGGGGGGAGGGACCGGGGAGCTGTTTTTT.

The chain uses TRBV11-2 and TRBJ2-7; D gene unclear. CDR1 is SGHAT and CDR2 is FQNNGV in the germline V gene. The CDR3 totals 12 residues. Trimming left V 5 bases short and J 3 bases short, with 8 bases between. The chain's CDR3 is CASSPNNYEQYF. Written as DNA, the CDR3 is TGTGCCAGCAGCCCCAACAACTACGAGCAGTACTTC.

In its sample, this clone was seen once. V is TRBV5-6 and J is TRBJ1-5, with 9 positions matching TRBD1. CDR3 length: 18 amino acids. Germline trimming cut 3 bases from V and 0 bases from J; bases unmatched to any gene: 10. The germline V gene has CDR1 SGHDT and CDR2 YYEEEE. The chain's CDR3 is CASSSGTGLGNSNQPQHF. CDR3 DNA: TGTGCCAGCAGCTCCGGGACAGGGCTCGGGAATAGCAATCAGCCCCAGCATTTT.